The 9 T cell receptor beta chains below were found in one sample sequenced in a study of blood T cell repertoires in COVID-19 (TCRdb year 2020). Libraries were constructed by the immunoSEQ multiplex PCR assay. Sourced from immuneACCESS, this table was stored by TCRdb with only in-frame sequences that have V and J called. A share of the clones is absent; for the studies checked, an unresolved V gene accounts for under half, and the remainder has no known explanation. The sample contains 200,000 to 300,000 clones, 86% of them found a single time. Approximately 2% of the sample is held by the ten biggest clonotypes. The sequencing sample was made of peripheral blood. The receptors come from a man aged 25-40 years with active or convalescent COVID-19.

The chain links TRBV11-2 to TRBJ1-5; possible D gene TRBD1, 5 bases. Trimming removed 5 bases at V and 6 bases at J, with 8 bases between. This CDR3 region has 12 residues. Germline V gene sequence: CDR1 SGHAT, CDR2 FQNNGV. The CDR3 nucleotides read TGTGCCAGCAGCAGGCAGGGTCAGCCCCAGCATTTT. Amino acids: CASSRQGQPQHF. The whole variable domain, remainder taken from reference TRBV11-2 and TRBJ1-5, is EAGVAQSPRYKIIEKRQSVAFWCNPISGHATLYWYQQILGQGPKLLIQFQNNGVVDDSQLPKDRFSAERLKGVDSTLKIQPAKLEDSAVYLCASSRQGQPQHFGDGTRLSIL.

V and J are TRBV5-1 and TRBJ2-7; 7 bases are shared with TRBD1. Trimming took 4 bases from V and 0 from J; bases not matched to a gene: 4. The CDR3 loop spans 14 amino acids. Per germline, CDR1 SGHRS and CDR2 YFSETQ. The CDR3 spells CASSENRGSYEQYF. Written as DNA, the CDR3 is TGCGCCAGCAGCGAGAACAGGGGCTCCTACGAGCAGTACTTC.

This chain uses TRBV6-1 with TRBJ1-6; 8 positions agree with TRBD1. This CDR3 is 16 amino acids long. Trimming took 4 bases from V and 6 from J; bases not matched to a gene: 8. Germline CDR1 reads MNHNS; CDR2 reads SASEGT. CDR3 loop: CASSAKWTGSNSPLHF. DNA for the CDR3: TGTGCCAGCAGTGCTAAATGGACAGGGTCTAATTCACCCCTCCACTTT.

The V gene is TRBV20-1, the J gene TRBJ2-1, with 10 bases fitting TRBD2. The germline V gene has CDR1 DFQATT and CDR2 SNEGSKA (reference sequence). CDR3 length: 15 residues. V was clipped by 3 bases and J by 5 bases; unmatched bases: 7. CDR3 nucleotide sequence: TGCAGTGCTAGTGGTACTAGCGGGGTCCACAATGAGCAGTTCTTC. It yields the protein CSASGTSGVHNEQFF.

This chain joins TRBV29-1 and TRBJ2-5; the D gene is possibly TRBD2 (9 bases). From germline, CDR1 is SQVTM and CDR2 ANQGSEA. The length of the CDR3 is 16 residues. The V and J ends lost 6 bases and 5 bases respectively, with 25 bases between them. CDR3 sequence (DNA): TGCAGCGTGTACGACAGGGGCTGGGCGGGGGGGGAGACCCAGTACTTC. This codes for CSVYDRGWAGGETQYF.

This chain uses TRBV7-9 with TRBJ2-2, with 7 nucleotides matching TRBD2. CDR1 SEHNR and CDR2 FQNEAQ come from the germline V gene (reference sequence). The CDR3 is 15 amino acids. J lost 7 bases, V lost 8 bases, and 13 bases had no gene match. This CDR3 is CASFPSGMHIGELFF. The CDR3 DNA is TGTGCCAGCTTTCCTAGCGGTATGCACATCGGGGAGCTGTTTTTT. Variable domain in full (rest from reference TRBV7-9 and TRBJ2-2): DTGVSQNPRHKITKRGQNVTFRCDPISEHNRLYWYRQTLGQGPEFLTYFQNEAQLEKSRLLSDRFSAERPKGSFSTLEIQRTEQGDSAMYLCASFPSGMHIGELFFGEGSRLTVL.

This chain uses TRBV6-6 with TRBJ1-2; D is ambiguous. Trimming removed 10 bases at V and 4 bases at J, with 10 bases between. Germline V gene sequence: CDR1 MNHNY, CDR2 SVGAGI (reference sequence). The CDR3 has 11 residues. CDR3 DNA sequence: TGTGCCACCCAGGAGGGCTATGGCTACACCTTC. As protein: CATQEGYGYTF.

This chain connects TRBV7-2 to TRBJ2-2; TRBD2 aligns across 8 bases. CDR1 and CDR2 (germline): SGHTA, FQGNSA. The CDR3 totals 14 residues. V was clipped by 5 bases and J by 7 bases; unmatched bases: 6. DNA of the CDR3: TGTGCCAGCAGCCGGACACGGGGGGGCGGGGAGCTGTTTTTT. The encoded protein is CASSRTRGGGELFF.

In the case of this clone: Other DNA sequences in the sample encode the same CDR3. The chain recombines TRBV30 with TRBJ1-5, with TRBD1 identical over 7 bases. The CDR3 totals 14 residues. Germline-derived CDR1 and CDR2 are GTSNPN and SVGIG (reference sequence). The J segment lost 3 bases and the V segment lost 2 bases, leaving 4 bases of the junction unmatched. DNA of the CDR3: TGTGCCTGGAGTCCGACAGGGAACAATCAGCCCCAGCATTTT. Protein: CAWSPTGNNQPQHF.